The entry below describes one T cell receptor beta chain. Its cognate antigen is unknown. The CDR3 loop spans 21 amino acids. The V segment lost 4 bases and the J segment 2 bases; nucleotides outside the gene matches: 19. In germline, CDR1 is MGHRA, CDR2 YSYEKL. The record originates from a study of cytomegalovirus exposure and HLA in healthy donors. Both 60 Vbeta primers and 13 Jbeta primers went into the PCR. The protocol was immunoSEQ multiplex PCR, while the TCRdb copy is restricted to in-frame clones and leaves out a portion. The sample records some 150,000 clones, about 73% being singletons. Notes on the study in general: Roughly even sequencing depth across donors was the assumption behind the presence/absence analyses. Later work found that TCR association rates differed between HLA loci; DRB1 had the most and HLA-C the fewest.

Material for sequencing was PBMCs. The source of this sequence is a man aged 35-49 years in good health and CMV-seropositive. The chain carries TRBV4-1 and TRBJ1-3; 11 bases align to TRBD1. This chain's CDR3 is CASSPSDGTGGSPRAGNTIYF. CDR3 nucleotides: TGCGCCAGCAGCCCAAGTGACGGGACAGGGGGTTCTCCGAGGGCTGGAAACACCATATATTTT.